These 32 T cell receptor beta chains originate from one sample sequenced in a study of CXCR3-negative and CXCR3-positive naive CD8 T cells. Their antigens are not known. Study outcomes and limitations: More hydrophobic TRB CDR3s were found in CXCR3-positive naive cells than in CXCR3-negative naive cells.

Preparation of TRB cDNA libraries relied on 5' RACE carrying UMI labels. TCRdb re-called the 5' RACE reads and catalogs CDR3 proteins one per entry, DNA excluded. The sample is made up of about 53,000 distinct CDR3 sequences, and the top ten hold roughly 0.6% of it. The sequencing sample was made of naive CXCR3+ CD8+ T cells from blood. The subset: CD45RO-CCR7+CD27+CD95- naive CD8+ T cells expressing CXCR3 (TNR3+). These receptors all stem from a human donor in good health. Some clones in this sample may be carry-over from other donors' samples.

The chain recombines TRBV20-1 with TRBJ2-7; with no DNA, the TCRdb D assignment of TRBD1 cannot be verified. The germline V gene has CDR1 DFQATT and CDR2 SNEGSKA (reference sequence). CDR3 length: 18 amino acids. The CDR3: CSADTTGGGFSTDYEQYF.

The chain combines TRBV6-2 or TRBV6-3 with TRBJ2-7. Germline lookup yields CDR1 MNHEY and CDR2 SVGEGT. This CDR3 contains 12 residues. The CDR3 region is CASSYLEYEQYF.

This chain uses TRBV3-1 with TRBJ2-7; the D call from TCRdb, TRBD1, cannot be confirmed without DNA. Looked up from germline, CDR1 is LGHDT and CDR2 is YNNKEL (reference sequence). CDR3 length: 13 amino acids. The CDR3 sequence is CASSWDNTYEQYF.

V is TRBV6-2 or TRBV6-3 and J is TRBJ1-1; TCRdb names TRBD1, which stays unverified in the absence of DNA. This CDR3 has 13 amino acids. The germline gives CDR1 MNHEY, CDR2 SVGEGT. The CDR3: CASSYGRNTEAFF.

The J gene is TRBJ2-2, the V gene TRBV29-1; TCRdb outputs TRBD1, but without DNA this stays unchecked. The CDR3 totals 13 residues. Germline-derived CDR1 and CDR2 are SQVTM and ANQGSEA. The CDR3 loop reads CSVKGAGTGELFF.

This rearrangement joins TRBV28 to TRBJ2-5; lacking DNA, the TRBD1 call made by TCRdb goes unchecked. Germline CDR1 and CDR2: MDHEN and SYDVKM. This CDR3 comprises 16 residues. CDR3 sequence: CASSVTPTESQETQYF. Drawing the rest from reference TRBV28 and TRBJ2-5, the complete variable domain is DVKVTQSSRYLVKRTGEKVFLECVQDMDHENMFWYRQDPGLGLRLIYFSYDVKMKEKGDIPEGYSVSREKKERFSLILESASTNQTSMYLCASSVTPTESQETQYFGPGTRLLVL.

The rearrangement joins TRBV4-3 to TRBJ2-6; TCRdb gives TRBD2 as the D gene, but with no DNA this cannot be confirmed. CDR1 and CDR2 (germline): LGHNA, YSLEER. There are 16 residues in the CDR3. CDR3: CASSQLEGTGANVLTF.

The chain has TRBV6-9 and TRBJ2-2. Germline lookup yields CDR1 MNHGY and CDR2 SVAAGI. The CDR3 extends over 12 amino acids. This CDR3 is CARRSSIGELFF.

J is TRBJ1-1 and V is TRBV6-6; with no DNA, the TCRdb D assignment of TRBD1 cannot be verified. Germline CDR1 MNHNY, CDR2 SVGAGI (reference sequence). The CDR3 consists of 13 residues. This CDR3 is CASSYLGRGEAFF.

The chain uses TRBV4-3 and TRBJ2-5; TCRdb indicates TRBD2, and absent DNA this call remains unverified. This CDR3 region has 14 residues. Germline V gives CDR1 LGHNA, CDR2 YSLEER. The CDR3 region is CASRDLAAGETQYF.

This chain joins TRBV29-1 and TRBJ2-7; TCRdb's assignment of TRBD1 cannot be checked, as there is no DNA. The CDR3 is 13 residues long. Per the germline V gene, CDR1 is SQVTM and CDR2 is ANQGSEA. CDR3 sequence: CSVMTGTTYEQYF.

The chain carries TRBV15 and TRBJ2-7; there is no DNA to check the TCRdb D call of TRBD2. Germline CDR1 is LNHNV and CDR2 is YYDKDF (reference sequence). The CDR3 consists of 13 residues. CDR3 residues: CATSKGEGHEQYF.

The J gene is TRBJ1-2, the V gene TRBV7-9; TCRdb reports TRBD1, a call that lacks DNA to check it against. The CDR3 runs to 14 residues. The germline V gene has CDR1 SEHNR and CDR2 FQNEAQ (reference sequence). The CDR3 here is CASSSGQGHYGYTF.

The V gene is TRBV6-4, the J gene TRBJ2-3. The CDR3 sequence is 13 residues long. The germline gives CDR1 MRHNA, CDR2 SNTAGT. The CDR3 region is CASGGSSTDTQYF.

V usage is TRBV29-1 and J usage is TRBJ2-7. This CDR3 region has 11 residues. Germline loops: CDR1 SQVTM, CDR2 ANQGSEA. This CDR3 is CSVGSVSEQYF.

V is TRBV2 and J is TRBJ2-3; TCRdb reports TRBD1, a call that lacks DNA to check it against. CDR1 and CDR2 from the germline V gene are SNHLY and FYNNEI. The CDR3 length is 16 residues. This chain's CDR3 is CASTYGDSSSTDTQYF. Looking up the rest from reference TRBV2 and TRBJ2-3 gives the full variable domain: EPEVTQTPSHQVTQMGQEVILRCVPISNHLYFYWYRQILGQKVEFLVSFYNNEISEKSEIFDDQFSVERPDGSNFTLKIRSTKLEDSAMYFCASTYGDSSSTDTQYFGPGTRLTVL.

The chain links TRBV4-3 to TRBJ2-3; absent DNA, TCRdb's TRBD2 call cannot be checked. The CDR3 has 19 residues. Per the germline V gene, CDR1 is LGHNA and CDR2 is YSLEER. CDR3 region: CASSQAVSFSGQSTDTQYF.

The rearrangement links TRBV5-5 to TRBJ2-2. CDR1 is SGHKS, CDR2 YYEKEE, per germline (reference sequence). This CDR3 region has 14 residues. This chain's CDR3 is CANSVGWNTGELFF.

V and J are TRBV7-8 and TRBJ2-1; there is no DNA to check the TCRdb D call of TRBD1. Germline V gives CDR1 SGHVS, CDR2 FQNEAQ. This CDR3 is built from 14 residues. The CDR3 loop reads CASSSTGVEDEQFF.

CDR3 residues: CASSYGDLDYEQYF. The chain employs TRBV6-2 or TRBV6-3 and TRBJ2-7; absent DNA, TCRdb's TRBD2 call cannot be checked. The CDR3 is 14 residues long. Germline CDR1 reads MNHEY; CDR2 reads SVGEGT.

The rearrangement links TRBV9 to TRBJ1-2; there is no DNA to check the TCRdb D call of TRBD1. The CDR3 loop spans 13 amino acids. Germline loops: CDR1 SGDLS, CDR2 YYNGEE. The CDR3 is CASSVAAGGGYTF.

The chain couples TRBV11-2 to TRBJ1-1; TCRdb reports TRBD1, a call that lacks DNA to check it against. The CDR3 runs 15 residues. Per the germline V gene, CDR1 is SGHAT and CDR2 is FQNNGV. This CDR3 reads CASSAGQLMNTEAFF.

V usage is TRBV10-3 and J usage is TRBJ1-2. CDR3 size: 13 residues. Germline lookup yields CDR1 ENHRY and CDR2 SYGVKD. CDR3 loop: CAISESGYYGYTF.

This chain connects TRBV4-1 to TRBJ2-7; TCRdb gives TRBD1 as the D gene, but with no DNA this cannot be confirmed. The CDR3 totals 16 residues. The germline gives CDR1 MGHRA, CDR2 YSYEKL. The CDR3 sequence is CASSQQGTGGVYEQYF.

The rearrangement uses TRBV7-8 and TRBJ1-1; no DNA is available, so the TRBD1 call from TCRdb remains unchecked. This CDR3 spans 15 amino acids. From germline, CDR1 is SGHVS and CDR2 FQNEAQ. CDR3: CASSLAGGLHTEAFF.

The gene calls are TRBV27 and TRBJ2-1; the TCRdb D gene call, TRBD2, has no DNA to confirm it. Germline values: CDR1 MNHEY, CDR2 SMNVEV (reference sequence). This CDR3 spans 13 amino acids. CDR3 sequence reads: CASSLLSGNEQFF.

The chain combines TRBV5-4 with TRBJ1-1; as DNA is missing, the TRBD1 call by TCRdb cannot be tested. This CDR3 is 14 amino acids long. Germline V lookup: CDR1 SGHNT, CDR2 YYREEE (reference sequence). The CDR3 loop reads CASSPGRTGWGAFF.

This sequence joins TRBV6-6 and TRBJ1-2; TCRdb selects TRBD1, and the lack of DNA leaves this call unchecked. The CDR3 loop spans 13 amino acids. The germline gives CDR1 MNHNY, CDR2 SVGAGI (reference sequence). This CDR3 is CASSYAAPYGYTF.

The chain couples TRBV7-3 to TRBJ2-2. The CDR3 is made up of 12 amino acids. CDR1 is SGHTA, CDR2 FQGTGA, per germline. This CDR3 is CASSLDTGELFF.

CDR3 region: CAISENWLSYNEQFF. The chain recombines TRBV10-3 with TRBJ2-1. The CDR3 is 15 amino acids. Germline values: CDR1 ENHRY, CDR2 SYGVKD.

CDR3 region: CASSYRGGDEQYF. The J gene is TRBJ2-7, the V gene TRBV6-5; no DNA is available, so the TRBD1 call from TCRdb remains unchecked. The CDR3 contains 13 residues. Germline V gene sequence: CDR1 MNHEY, CDR2 SVGAGI.

The CDR3 loop is CASSLALVSGGNNEQFF. The rearrangement joins TRBV7-2 to TRBJ2-1; TCRdb calls TRBD2, which cannot be checked without DNA. The CDR3 contains 17 residues. Germline CDR1 is SGHTA and CDR2 is FQGNSA.